Following are 11 T cell receptor beta chains from one sample sequenced in a study of PD-1 blockade in classical Hodgkin lymphoma. In every patient, relapse followed autologous stem cell transplantation, while exposure to brentuximab vedotin differed. The method was immunoSEQ multiplex PCR; TCRdb's version includes in-frame clones alone and lacks a portion of them. The sample gives approximately 150,000 clones, approximately 72% of which show up once; 7.5% to 10% is in the top ten. Sequencing was performed on peripheral blood mononuclear cells (PBMCs), taken before the second cycle of nivolumab. Every receptor here comes from a human donor with classical Hodgkin lymphoma.

The chain is built from TRBV19 and TRBJ1-4; D remains unclear. Germline V CDR1 and CDR2: LNHDA, SQIVND (reference sequence). The V end lost 4 bases, the J end lost 0 bases, and 9 bases lay between the germline ends. The CDR3 is 15 residues long. CDR3 region: CASSKGRATNEKLFF. The CDR3 DNA is TGTGCCAGTAGTAAAGGACGAGCAACTAATGAAAAACTGTTTTTT.

V gene TRBV2 combines with J gene TRBJ1-1, with 9 bases that match TRBD1. The CDR3 contains 14 residues. Germline CDR1 SNHLY, CDR2 FYNNEI. Trimming removed 6 bases from V and 4 bases from J; junction bases left unmatched: 6. DNA for the CDR3: TGTGCCAGCAGAGACTACAGGGGGCCCACTGAAGCTTTCTTT. This translates into CASRDYRGPTEAFF.

The chain uses TRBV27 and TRBJ2-7; D remains ambiguous. The CDR3 is 13 amino acids. Deletions cut 6 bases from V and 1 base from J, with 10 bases between. CDR1 and CDR2 (germline): MNHEY, SMNVEV (reference sequence). The CDR3 spells CASRSTSSYEQYF. DNA for the CDR3: TGTGCCAGCAGATCTACAAGTTCCTACGAGCAGTACTTC.

The rearrangement uses TRBV7-9 and TRBJ2-3; D remains unclear. Germline V gene lookup returns CDR1 SEHNR and CDR2 FQNEAQ (reference sequence). Trimming took 1 base from V and 6 from J, leaving 8 bases between them. The CDR3 sequence is 13 residues long. The CDR3 region has the DNA TGTGCCAGCAGCTTAGATTTGTACGATACGCAGTATTTT. It encodes CASSLDLYDTQYF.

The J gene is TRBJ2-7, the V gene TRBV28; possibly TRBD1 for D (5 bases). CDR1 and CDR2 from the germline V gene are MDHEN and SYDVKM. The germline V and J ends were trimmed by 6 bases and 0 bases, with 18 bases remaining between them. This CDR3 has 16 amino acids. The CDR3 reads CASRGSAGFSSYEQYF. The CDR3 region has the DNA TGTGCCAGCAGGGGCTCTGCAGGGTTTAGCTCCTACGAGCAGTACTTC.

The chain recombines TRBV14 with TRBJ2-1, with D maybe TRBD2 (5 bases). CDR3 length equals 15 residues. CDR1 SGHDN and CDR2 FVKESK come from the germline V gene. V gave up 1 base and J gave up 10 bases, with 17 bases separating them. CDR3 sequence reads: CASSQGAPGWREQFF. CDR3 nucleotides: TGTGCCAGCAGCCAAGGCGCCCCGGGTTGGAGGGAGCAGTTCTTC.

This sequence joins TRBV29-1 and TRBJ2-3; possibly TRBD2 for D (5 bases). Germline V CDR1 and CDR2: SQVTM, ANQGSEA. The CDR3 sequence is 12 residues long. V lost 6 bases, J lost 1 base, and 8 bases lay in between. The CDR3 DNA reads TGCAGCGTCCTGCGGGGCACAGATACGCAGTATTTT. Encoded protein: CSVLRGTDTQYF.

As regards this clone: Other DNA sequences from this sample encode an identical CDR3 as well. The V call is TRBV7-2, the J call TRBJ1-1; perhaps TRBD1 as D (5 bases). This CDR3 is built from 13 residues. V was trimmed by 2 bases and J by 1 base, leaving 5 bases between them. Germline CDR1 and CDR2: SGHTA and FQGNSA. For the CDR3, the DNA is TGTGCCAGCAGCTTACAGGGGAACACTGAAGCTTTCTTT. Protein product: CASSLQGNTEAFF.

This clone was observed a handful of times. CDR3 loop: CASSEVSQGRSYGYTF. CDR3 coding DNA: TGTGCCAGCAGTGAAGTATCTCAGGGGAGGAGCTATGGCTACACCTTC. This sequence joins TRBV6-1 and TRBJ1-2; a possible D gene is TRBD1 (6 bases). The germline V and J ends were trimmed by 1 base and 4 bases, with 16 bases remaining between them. The CDR3 extends over 16 amino acids. The germline gives CDR1 MNHNS, CDR2 SASEGT.

The chain employs TRBV6-5 and TRBJ1-3; unclear D gene. The V gene lost 0 bases and the J gene lost 4 bases, with 10 bases spanning the gap. CDR3 size: 15 residues. Germline assignment: CDR1 MNHEY and CDR2 SVGAGI. Here the CDR3 reads CASSYSRGSGNTIYF. The CDR3, as DNA: TGTGCCAGCAGTTACTCACGGGGATCGGGAAACACCATATATTTT.

The V gene is TRBV28, the J gene TRBJ2-1; TRBD1 is a possible D gene (5 bases). Germline V lookup: CDR1 MDHEN, CDR2 SYDVKM. The CDR3 has 16 residues. V lost 2 bases to trimming and J lost 14 bases, with 25 bases between them. CDR3 coding DNA: TGTGCCAGCAGTTTAGGGGCCGAGCCAGTTTTTGTCGGTGAGTTCTTC. Encoded protein: CASSLGAEPVFVGEFF.